These T cell receptor beta chains were read from a single sample in a study of low-dose radiotherapy and immunotherapy resistance in tumors. TCRdb recomputed calls from the reads with MiXCR, one row per CDR3 protein. The sample carries under 75,000 distinct CDR3 sequences, about 23% recorded once. Source: PBMCs, taken after low-dose radiotherapy plus immunotherapy. All receptors come from a male donor with prostate cancer. The CDR3 runs from the conserved cysteine through the conserved F or W. A D gene is named only where the DNA matches it firmly. Rows give clone size only sometimes, using once, few, many, or a class for an expanded clone.

j_call	d_call	clone_size	v_call	cdr3_aa
TRBJ2-7	.	many	TRBV4-1	CASSQALTGFGSYEQYF
TRBJ2-3	.	.	TRBV9	CASSVVGSRTDTQYF
TRBJ2-3	TRBD2	many	TRBV20-1	CSATSLRGAVGGKGDTQYF
TRBJ2-1	.	.	TRBV20-1	CSAGGGANEQFF
TRBJ2-1	TRBD2	medium-sized	TRBV10-3	CAISESKLAGGVGGYNEQFF
TRBJ2-1	TRBD2	many	TRBV6-6	CASARAGGSTGGEQFF
TRBJ2-6	TRBD2	many	TRBV4-2	CASSQETSGGAYVLTF
TRBJ2-7	TRBD2	many	TRBV6-6	CASSYSTGEGYEQYF
TRBJ2-1	TRBD2	.	TRBV24-1	CATSDLRAGAPNEQFF
TRBJ2-3	TRBD2	many	TRBV20-1	CSALAGSTDTQYF
TRBJ1-2	.	many	TRBV28	CASSRTDRLNGGYTF
TRBJ2-1	.	.	TRBV1	CASSRPGLAGEDNEQFF
TRBJ2-7	.	.	TRBV29-1	CSVVTLPAYEQYF
TRBJ1-2	.	many	TRBV6-5	CASSRAGSYGYTF
TRBJ1-6	TRBD1	many	TRBV7-2	CASSSGQGSNSPLHF
TRBJ1-6	.	many	TRBV28	CASTSGGGQNNSPLHF
TRBJ2-2	TRBD1	.	TRBV12-3/TRBV12-4	CASTETGTGNLGELFF
TRBJ2-3	.	.	TRBV7-3	CASSTRYADTQYF
TRBJ2-5	.	many	TRBV4-1	CASSKGGDQETQYF
TRBJ1-1	.	.	TRBV9	CASSVTLESLTF
TRBJ2-2	.	many	TRBV4-1	CASSQKLRGMNTGELFF
TRBJ2-2	TRBD1	few	TRBV6-8	CASSWSQGVVVGELFF
TRBJ1-1	TRBD1	.	TRBV9	CASSARPGGNTEAFF
TRBJ2-6	TRBD1	many	TRBV7-9	CASSLRRGGPTGESGANVLTF
TRBJ2-5	.	many	TRBV23-1	CARVTGLVEETQYF
TRBJ2-5	TRBD2	once	TRBV7-8	CASSTRTSGRETQYF